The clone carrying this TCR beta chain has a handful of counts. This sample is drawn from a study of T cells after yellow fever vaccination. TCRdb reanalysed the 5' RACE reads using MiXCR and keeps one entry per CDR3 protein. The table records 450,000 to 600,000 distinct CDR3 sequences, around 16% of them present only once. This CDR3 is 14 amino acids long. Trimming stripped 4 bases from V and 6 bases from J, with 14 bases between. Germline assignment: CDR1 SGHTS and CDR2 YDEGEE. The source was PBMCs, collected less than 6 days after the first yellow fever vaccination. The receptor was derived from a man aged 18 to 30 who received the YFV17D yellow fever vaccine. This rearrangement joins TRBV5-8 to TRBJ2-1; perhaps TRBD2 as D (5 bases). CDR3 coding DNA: TGTGCCAGCAGCCAAGGAGCGGAGAGCAATGAGCAGTTCTTC. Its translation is CASSQGAESNEQFF.